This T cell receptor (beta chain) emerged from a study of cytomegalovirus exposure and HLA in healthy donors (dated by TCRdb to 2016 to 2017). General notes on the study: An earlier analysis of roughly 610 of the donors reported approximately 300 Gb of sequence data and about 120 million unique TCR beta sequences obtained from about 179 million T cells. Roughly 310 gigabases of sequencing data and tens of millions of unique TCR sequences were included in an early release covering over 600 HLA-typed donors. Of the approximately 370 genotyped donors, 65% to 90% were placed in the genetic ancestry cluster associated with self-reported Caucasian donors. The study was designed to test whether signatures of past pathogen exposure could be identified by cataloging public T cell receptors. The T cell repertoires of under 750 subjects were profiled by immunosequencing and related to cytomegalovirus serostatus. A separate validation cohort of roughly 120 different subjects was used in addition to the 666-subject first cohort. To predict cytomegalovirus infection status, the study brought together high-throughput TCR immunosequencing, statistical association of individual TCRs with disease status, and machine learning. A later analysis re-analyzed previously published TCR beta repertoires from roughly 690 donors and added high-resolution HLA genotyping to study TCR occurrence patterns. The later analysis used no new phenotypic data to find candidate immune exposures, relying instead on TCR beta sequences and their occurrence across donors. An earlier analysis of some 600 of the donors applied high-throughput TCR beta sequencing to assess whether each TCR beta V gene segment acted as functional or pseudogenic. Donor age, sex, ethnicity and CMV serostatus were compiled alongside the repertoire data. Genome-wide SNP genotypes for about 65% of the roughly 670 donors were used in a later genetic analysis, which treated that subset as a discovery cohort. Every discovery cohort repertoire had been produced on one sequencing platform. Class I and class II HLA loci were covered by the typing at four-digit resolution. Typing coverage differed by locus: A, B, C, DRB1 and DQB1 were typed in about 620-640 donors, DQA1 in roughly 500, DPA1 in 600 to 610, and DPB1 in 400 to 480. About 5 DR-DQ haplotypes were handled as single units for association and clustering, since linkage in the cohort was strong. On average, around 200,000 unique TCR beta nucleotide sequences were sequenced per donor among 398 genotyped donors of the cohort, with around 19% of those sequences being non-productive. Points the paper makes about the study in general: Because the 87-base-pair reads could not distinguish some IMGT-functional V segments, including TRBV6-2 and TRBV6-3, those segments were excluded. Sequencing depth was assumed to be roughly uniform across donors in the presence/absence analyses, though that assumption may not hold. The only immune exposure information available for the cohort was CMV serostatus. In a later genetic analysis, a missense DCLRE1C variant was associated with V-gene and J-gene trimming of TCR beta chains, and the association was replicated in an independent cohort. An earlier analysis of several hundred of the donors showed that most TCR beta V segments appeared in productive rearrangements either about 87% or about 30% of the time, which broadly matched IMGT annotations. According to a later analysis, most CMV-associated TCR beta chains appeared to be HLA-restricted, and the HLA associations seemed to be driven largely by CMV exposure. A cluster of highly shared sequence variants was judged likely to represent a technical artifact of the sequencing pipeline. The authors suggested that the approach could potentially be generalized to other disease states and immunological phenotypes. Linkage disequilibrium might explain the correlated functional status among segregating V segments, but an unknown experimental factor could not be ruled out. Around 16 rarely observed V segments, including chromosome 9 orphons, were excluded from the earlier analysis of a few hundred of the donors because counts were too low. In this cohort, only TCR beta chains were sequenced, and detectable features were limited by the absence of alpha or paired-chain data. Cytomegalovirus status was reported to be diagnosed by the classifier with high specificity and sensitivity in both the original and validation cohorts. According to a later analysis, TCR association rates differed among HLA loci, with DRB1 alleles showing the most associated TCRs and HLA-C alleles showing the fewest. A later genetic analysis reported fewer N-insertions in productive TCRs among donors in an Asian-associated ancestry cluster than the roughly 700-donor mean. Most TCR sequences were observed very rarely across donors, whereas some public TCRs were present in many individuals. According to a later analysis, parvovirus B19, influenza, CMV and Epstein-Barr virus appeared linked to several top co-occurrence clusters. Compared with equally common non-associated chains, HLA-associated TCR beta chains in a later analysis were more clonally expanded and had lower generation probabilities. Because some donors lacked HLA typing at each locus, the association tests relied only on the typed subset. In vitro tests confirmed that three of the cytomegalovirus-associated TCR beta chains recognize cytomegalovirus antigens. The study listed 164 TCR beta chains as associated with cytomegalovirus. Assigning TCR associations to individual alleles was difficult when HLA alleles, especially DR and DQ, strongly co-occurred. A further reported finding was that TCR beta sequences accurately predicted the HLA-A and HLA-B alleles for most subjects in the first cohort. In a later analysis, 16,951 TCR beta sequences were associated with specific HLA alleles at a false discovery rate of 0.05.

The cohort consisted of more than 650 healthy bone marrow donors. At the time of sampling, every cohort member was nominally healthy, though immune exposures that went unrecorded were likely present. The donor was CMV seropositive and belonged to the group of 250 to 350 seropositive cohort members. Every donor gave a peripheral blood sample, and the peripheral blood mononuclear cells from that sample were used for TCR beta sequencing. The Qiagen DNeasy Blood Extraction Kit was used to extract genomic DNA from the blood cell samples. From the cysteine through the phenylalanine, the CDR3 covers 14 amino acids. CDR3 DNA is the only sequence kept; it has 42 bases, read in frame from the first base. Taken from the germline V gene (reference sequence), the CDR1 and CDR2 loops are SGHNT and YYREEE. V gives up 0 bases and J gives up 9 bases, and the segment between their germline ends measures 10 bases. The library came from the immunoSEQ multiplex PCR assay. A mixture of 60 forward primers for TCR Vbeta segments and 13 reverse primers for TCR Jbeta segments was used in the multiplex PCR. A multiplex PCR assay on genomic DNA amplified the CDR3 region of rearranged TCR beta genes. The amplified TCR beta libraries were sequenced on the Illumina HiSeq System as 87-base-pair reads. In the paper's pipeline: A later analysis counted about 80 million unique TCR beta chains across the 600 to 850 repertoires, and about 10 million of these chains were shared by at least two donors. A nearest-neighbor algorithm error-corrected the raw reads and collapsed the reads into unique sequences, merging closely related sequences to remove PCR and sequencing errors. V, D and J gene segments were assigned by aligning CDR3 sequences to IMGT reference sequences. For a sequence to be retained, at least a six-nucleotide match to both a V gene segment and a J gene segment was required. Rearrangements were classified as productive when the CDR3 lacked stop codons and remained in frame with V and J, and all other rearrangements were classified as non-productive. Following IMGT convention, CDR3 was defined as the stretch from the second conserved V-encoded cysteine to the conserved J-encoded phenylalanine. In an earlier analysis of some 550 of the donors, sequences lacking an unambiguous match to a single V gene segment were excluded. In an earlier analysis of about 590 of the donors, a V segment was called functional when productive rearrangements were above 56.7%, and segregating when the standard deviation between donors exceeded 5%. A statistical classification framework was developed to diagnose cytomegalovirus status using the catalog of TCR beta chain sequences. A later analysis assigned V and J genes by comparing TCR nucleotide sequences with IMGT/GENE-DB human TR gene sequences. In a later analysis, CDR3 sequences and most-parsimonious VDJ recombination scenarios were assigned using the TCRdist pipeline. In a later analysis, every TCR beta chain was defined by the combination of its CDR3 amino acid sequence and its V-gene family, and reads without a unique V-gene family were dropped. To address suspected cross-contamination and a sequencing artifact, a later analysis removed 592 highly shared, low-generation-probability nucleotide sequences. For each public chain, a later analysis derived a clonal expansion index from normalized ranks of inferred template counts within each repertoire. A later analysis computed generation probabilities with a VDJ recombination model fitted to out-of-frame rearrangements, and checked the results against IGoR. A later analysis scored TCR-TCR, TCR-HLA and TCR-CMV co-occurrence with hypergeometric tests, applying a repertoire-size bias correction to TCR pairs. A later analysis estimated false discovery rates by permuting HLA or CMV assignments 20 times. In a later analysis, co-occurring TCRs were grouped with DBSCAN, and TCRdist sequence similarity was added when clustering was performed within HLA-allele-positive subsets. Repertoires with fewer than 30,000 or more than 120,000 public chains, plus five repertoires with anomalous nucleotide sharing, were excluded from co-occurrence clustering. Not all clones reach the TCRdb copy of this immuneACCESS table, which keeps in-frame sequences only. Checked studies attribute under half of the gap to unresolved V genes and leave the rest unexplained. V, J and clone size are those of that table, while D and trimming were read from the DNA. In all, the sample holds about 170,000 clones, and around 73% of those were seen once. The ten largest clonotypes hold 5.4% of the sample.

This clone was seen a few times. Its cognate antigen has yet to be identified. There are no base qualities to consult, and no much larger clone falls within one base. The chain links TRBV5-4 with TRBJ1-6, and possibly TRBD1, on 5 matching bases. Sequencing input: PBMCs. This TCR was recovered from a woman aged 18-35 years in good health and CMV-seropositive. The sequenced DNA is TGTGCCAGCAGCTTGGGGACGGGGGGTTCACCCCTCCACTTT. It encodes CASSLGTGGSPLHF.